What follows are 20 T cell receptor beta chains derived from one specimen sequenced in a study of blood T cells in healthy people across ages. Using a J-beta primer mix together with a sample-barcoded 5' primer, a second PCR was run for roughly 6 to 12 cycles. Each CDR3 protein gets one entry after TCRdb re-called the 5' RACE reads with MiXCR. The profile shows about 700,000 distinct CDR3 sequences, 32% of them singletons. The sample was blood. All receptors come from a woman older than 75 in good health.

This clonotype was counted ten times or more. The chain recombines TRBV24-1 with TRBJ2-1; no clear D gene. The germline CDR1 and CDR2 sequences are KGHDR and SFDVKD. The CDR3 is 13 residues long. With 0 bases removed from V and 7 bases from J, the gap between germline ends came to 6 bases. CDR3 loop: CATSDLDQNEQFF. CDR3 sequence (DNA): TGTGCCACCAGTGATTTGGATCAGAATGAGCAGTTCTTC.

In this sample, this clonotype turned up once. This chain connects TRBV7-2 to TRBJ1-2, with unresolved D. Trimming pared 3 bases from V and 4 bases from J, leaving 12 bases between. Germline V gene lookup returns CDR1 SGHTA and CDR2 FQGNSA. CDR3 length: 14 residues. The chain's CDR3 is CASSLDPVLYGYTF. CDR3 DNA: TGTGCCAGCAGCTTGGATCCGGTCCTCTATGGCTACACCTTC.

This clonotype was observed many times. The chain joins TRBV7-9 to TRBJ2-5; 7 nucleotides line up with TRBD1. CDR1 and CDR2 (germline): SEHNR, FQNEAQ (reference sequence). The CDR3 covers 18 residues. V dropped 2 bases and J dropped 0; count of bases not matched to a gene: 12. CDR3 protein: CASSLRRQGRRYQETQYF. In nucleotides, the CDR3 is TGTGCCAGCAGCTTACGCAGACAGGGAAGACGGTACCAAGAGACCCAGTACTTC.

This clonotype has more than one count but fewer than ten. A much more abundant neighbour one base away suggests this may be a read error. The gene calls are TRBV20-1 and TRBJ2-5; D is perhaps TRBD2 (6 bases). The CDR3 runs to 15 residues. Germline assignment: CDR1 DFQATT and CDR2 SNEGSKA (reference sequence). V was pared by 0 bases and J by 5 bases, with 16 bases between. The CDR3 reads CSARERVGGLETQYF. In DNA, the CDR3 is TGCAGTGCTAGAGAGCGGGTCGGGGGACTGGAGACCCAGTACTTC.

This clonotype was seen at least ten times. The rearrangement uses TRBV29-1 and TRBJ1-1; D may be TRBD1 (5 bases). This CDR3 is built from 11 residues. V shed 7 bases and J shed 6 bases, with 12 bases lying between them. Germline CDR1 and CDR2: SQVTM and ANQGSEA. CDR3 in amino acids: CSAGPGAEAFF. The CDR3, as DNA: TGCAGCGCGGGGCCGGGGGCTGAAGCTTTCTTT.

This clonotype has only a few counts. It may be a read error: a sequence one base away is much more abundant. For the CDR3, the DNA is TGTGCCAGCAGGGGGACTAGCGGGGTTGAGCAGTTCTTC. The encoded protein is CASRGTSGVEQFF. V and J are TRBV6-1 and TRBJ2-1; TRBD2 matches at 13 bases. The CDR3 is 13 amino acids. Germline V lookup: CDR1 MNHNS, CDR2 SASEGT. The ends lost 6 bases at V and 9 bases at J; junction bases unmatched: 2.

The chain recombines TRBV6-2 or TRBV6-3 with TRBJ2-4; TRBD2 matches 8 bases. The DNA end is more similar to TRBJ2-7, so the J call may be wrong. Germline-derived CDR1 and CDR2 are MNHEY and SVGEGT. This CDR3 comprises 12 residues. The chain's CDR3 is CASLSGSYEQYF. The CDR3 nucleotides are TGTGCCAGCCTCAGCGGGAGCTACGAGCAGTACTTC.

This clonotype was observed a handful of times. CDR3 protein: CASSQDVDSLNGYTF. CDR3 sequence (DNA): TGCGCCAGCAGCCAAGATGTCGACAGCTTAAATGGCTACACCTTC. This sequence joins TRBV4-3 and TRBJ1-2, with D possibly matching TRBD1 (5 bases). V was shortened by 0 bases and J by 6 bases, with 14 bases between the two germline ends. This CDR3 has 15 amino acids. The germline gives CDR1 LGHNA, CDR2 YSLEER.

Ten or more counts support this clonotype. V is TRBV12-3 or TRBV12-4 and J is TRBJ2-1; a possible D gene is TRBD1 (6 bases). CDR3 length: 17 amino acids. Trimming took off 6 bases at V and 4 bases at J, with 22 bases between the two ends. CDR3 in amino acids: CASSRGQDRRLYNEQFF. The CDR3 bases are TGTGCCAGCAGCCGGGGCCAAGACAGGCGCTTATACAATGAGCAGTTCTTC.

This clonotype came up a few times. The chain links TRBV29-1 to TRBJ1-2; 7 nucleotides match TRBD1. CDR3 length: 10 residues. V gave up 7 bases and J gave up 6 bases; unmatched junction bases: 2. CDR1 is SQVTM and CDR2 is ANQGSEA in the germline V gene. CDR3 loop: CSADRDGYTF. In DNA, the CDR3 is TGCAGCGCTGACAGGGATGGCTACACCTTC.

This chain connects TRBV12-3 or TRBV12-4 to TRBJ2-2; D may match TRBD1 or TRBD2 (5 bases each). This CDR3 region has 16 residues. V dropped 3 bases and J dropped 3 bases, with 14 bases sitting between them. CDR3 nucleotides: TGTGCCAGCAGTTTTAGGGACCGACCGGACACCGGGGAGCTGTTTTTT. Its translation: CASSFRDRPDTGELFF.

This clonotype was seen many times. The rearrangement links TRBV6-1 to TRBJ1-6, with D unresolved. CDR1 MNHNS and CDR2 SASEGT come from the germline V gene. The CDR3 sequence is 16 residues long. V was pared by 4 bases and J by 7 bases, with 17 bases between. The CDR3 bases are TGTGCCAGCAGTGTTGAAATCAGGACGAAAAATTCACCCCTCCACTTT. Translating gives CASSVEIRTKNSPLHF.

The CDR3 sequence: CSVERGAQYGYTF. The CDR3 DNA follows: TGCAGCGTTGAGAGGGGCGCGCAATATGGCTACACCTTC. The chain joins TRBV29-1 to TRBJ1-2; D possibly corresponds to TRBD1 (5 bases). CDR3 length: 13 residues. V was clipped by 3 bases and J by 5 bases, with 13 bases between them. Germline V gene sequence: CDR1 SQVTM, CDR2 ANQGSEA.

The chain couples TRBV7-2 to TRBJ2-3, with 11 bases fitting TRBD2. The V and J ends lost 7 bases and 6 bases, in that order; junction bases with no gene match: 3. Looked up from germline, CDR1 is SGHTA and CDR2 is FQGNSA. The CDR3 length is 13 residues. This CDR3 is CASTRTSGDTQYF. For the CDR3, the DNA is TGTGCCAGCACCCGGACTAGCGGGGATACGCAGTATTTT.

This clonotype was counted between two and nine times. This may come from a read error, since a much larger clone is one base off. The V and J genes are TRBV25-1 and TRBJ2-7; the D gene is possibly TRBD2 (6 bases). CDR1 MGHDK and CDR2 SYGVNS come from the germline V gene. V dropped 6 bases and J dropped 6 bases, with 18 bases sitting between them. The CDR3 consists of 14 residues. The CDR3 is CASRGGWGTGEQYF. CDR3 nucleotides: TGTGCCAGCAGGGGGGGATGGGGTACAGGCGAGCAGTACTTC.

This clonotype turned up a few times. The V and J genes are TRBV29-1 and TRBJ2-2, with D possibly TRBD2 on 6 matching bases. The CDR3 totals 14 residues. Looked up from germline, CDR1 is SQVTM and CDR2 is ANQGSEA. Between the trimmed V and J ends, which lost 3 bases and 1 base, there was a span of 9 bases. The DNA of the CDR3 is TGCAGCGTTGAGGGGGGAATGAACACCGGGGAGCTGTTTTTT. This gives the protein CSVEGGMNTGELFF.

V is TRBV11-2 and J is TRBJ2-3; TRBD2 matches 10 bases. The CDR3 has 16 residues. The V and J ends lost 0 bases and 5 bases, in that order; junction bases with no gene match: 5. Germline V CDR1 and CDR2: SGHAT, FQNNGV. The DNA of the CDR3 is TGTGCCAGCAGCTTAGAAGGAGCGGGGGGGCGAGATACGCAGTATTTT. Encoded protein: CASSLEGAGGRDTQYF.

To note about this clonotype: This could be a read error, since a much larger clone is one nucleotide away. The rearrangement links TRBV18 to TRBJ1-4, with D perhaps TRBD1 (6 bases). V lost 6 bases and J 4 bases, leaving 12 bases between the germline ends. Germline V gives CDR1 KGHSH, CDR2 LQKENI. The CDR3 is made up of 14 amino acids. The DNA of the CDR3 is TGTGCCAGCTCGGCAGACAGGATTAATGAAAAACTGTTTTTT. It encodes CASSADRINEKLFF.

The chain links TRBV5-1 to TRBJ2-3, with 7 bases matching TRBD2. Germline CDR1 reads SGHRS; CDR2 reads YFSETQ. This CDR3 has 12 residues. V trimming: 3 bases; J trimming: 5 bases; junction bases outside the gene matches: 0. In DNA form, the CDR3 reads TGCGCCAGCAGCTCTAGCGGAGATACGCAGTATTTT. Protein product: CASSSSGDTQYF.

This clonotype was counted at least ten times. V gene TRBV7-2 combines with J gene TRBJ1-3; D not certain. There are 15 residues in the CDR3. Trimming removed 0 bases from V and 0 bases from J, with 6 bases in between. Germline V gene sequence: CDR1 SGHTA, CDR2 FQGNSA. The CDR3 DNA reads TGTGCCAGCAGCTTAGCCGTGAGCTCTGGAAACACCATATATTTT. It specifies CASSLAVSSGNTIYF.